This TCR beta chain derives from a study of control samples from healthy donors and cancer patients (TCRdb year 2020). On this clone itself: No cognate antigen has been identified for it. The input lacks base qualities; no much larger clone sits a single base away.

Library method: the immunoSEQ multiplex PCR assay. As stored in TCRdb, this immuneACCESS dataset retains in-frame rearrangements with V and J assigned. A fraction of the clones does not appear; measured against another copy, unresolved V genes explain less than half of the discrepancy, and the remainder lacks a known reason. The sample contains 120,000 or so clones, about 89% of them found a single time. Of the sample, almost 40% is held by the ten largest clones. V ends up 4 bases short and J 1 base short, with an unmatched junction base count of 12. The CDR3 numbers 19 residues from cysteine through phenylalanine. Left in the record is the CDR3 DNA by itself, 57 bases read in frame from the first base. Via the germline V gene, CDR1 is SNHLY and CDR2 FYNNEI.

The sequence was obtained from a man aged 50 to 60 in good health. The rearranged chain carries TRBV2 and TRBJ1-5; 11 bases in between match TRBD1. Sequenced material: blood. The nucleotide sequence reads TGTGCCAGCAGTGGAAACCGGGACAGGGGGTCGACCAGCAATCAGCCCCAGCATTTT. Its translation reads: CASSGNRDRGSTSNQPQHF.